The T cell receptor (beta chain) described here comes from a study of T-cell memory formation after mild COVID-19. Looking at the study overall: TCR clusters were largely donor specific. Overall study findings and caveats: Nothing showed for sure that second-wave clones peaking on day 37 were SARS-CoV-2 specific. Pre-infection memory showed some responding clones, and this suggested that cross-reactive memory joined.

The ends were cut back, 2 bases at V and 2 bases at J, with 4 bases in the middle. The CDR3 is 14 amino acids. Germline V gives CDR1 MNHNY, CDR2 SVGAGI (reference sequence). This clonotype showed up just a few times. Antigen specificity is unknown. Researchers used 5'RACE with constant-segment primers to make TCR alpha and TCR beta cDNA libraries that carry sample barcodes and UMIs. Via MiXCR, TCRdb re-called the 5' RACE reads, giving one row per CDR3 protein. The table has about 560,000 distinct CDR3 sequences, approximately 18% seen once. The sequenced sample was PBMCs or a T cell subset sorted from them (not recorded which). This chain connects TRBV6-6 to TRBJ2-6; D not certain. This receptor was identified in an adult woman who had mild COVID-19 (a few samples of this study predate the infection). Cell type and time point are not known. CDR3 in DNA: TGTGCCAGCAGTTACGGACCTGGGGCCAACGTCCTGACTTTC. It yields the protein CASSYGPGANVLTF.